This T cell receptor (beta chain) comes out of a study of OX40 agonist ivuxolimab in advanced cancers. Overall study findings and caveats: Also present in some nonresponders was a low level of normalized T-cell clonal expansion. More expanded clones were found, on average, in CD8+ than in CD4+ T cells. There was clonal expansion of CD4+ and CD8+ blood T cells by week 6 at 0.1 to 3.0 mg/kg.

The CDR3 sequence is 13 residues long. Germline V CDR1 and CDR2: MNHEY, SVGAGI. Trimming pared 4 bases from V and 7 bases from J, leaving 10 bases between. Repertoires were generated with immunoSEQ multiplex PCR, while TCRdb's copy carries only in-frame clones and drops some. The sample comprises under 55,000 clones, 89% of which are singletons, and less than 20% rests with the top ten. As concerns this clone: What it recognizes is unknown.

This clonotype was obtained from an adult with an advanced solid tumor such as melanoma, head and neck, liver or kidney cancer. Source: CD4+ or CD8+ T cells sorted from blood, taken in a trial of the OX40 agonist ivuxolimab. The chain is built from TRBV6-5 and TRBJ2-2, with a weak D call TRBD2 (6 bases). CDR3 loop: CASSWRGGGELFF. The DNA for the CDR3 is TGTGCCAGCAGTTGGAGGGGAGGCGGGGAGCTGTTTTTT.